This TCR beta chain was found in a study of technical replicates of blood from several donors. Clones were sequenced by immunoSEQ multiplex PCR, and TCRdb holds only the in-frame ones, with some missing. The table lists more than 75,000 clones, 93% of them singletons. After removal of 0 bases from V and 9 bases from J, the junction contained 6 bases not matched to a gene. The germline V gene has CDR1 SGHNT and CDR2 YYREEE (reference sequence). The CDR3 runs 15 residues. V usage is TRBV5-4 and J usage is TRBJ2-1; 10 nucleotides match TRBD2. This TCR came from a human donor in good health. Sequencing used T cells isolated from PBMCs. The CDR3 coding sequence is TGTGCCAGCAGCTTGGTCAGCGGGGGGGCCGGTGAGCAGTTCTTC. It yields the protein CASSLVSGGAGEQFF. The full variable domain, with the rest looked up from reference TRBV5-4 and TRBJ2-1, is ETGVTQSPTHLIKTRGQQVTLRCSSQSGHNTVSWYQQALGQGPQFIFQYYREEENGRGNFPPRFSGLQFPNYSSELNVNALELDDSALYLCASSLVSGGAGEQFFGPGTRLTVL.